This T cell receptor beta chain was profiled in a study of T cell responses to AZD1222 COVID-19 vaccine. V trimming: 2 bases; J trimming: 4 bases; junction bases outside the gene matches: 9. Germline lookup yields CDR1 MNHEY and CDR2 SVGEGT. This CDR3 has 17 amino acids. Clones were read by immunoSEQ multiplex PCR, and TCRdb kept only the in-frame ones, dropping some. In the table there are roughly 120,000 clones, 94% of which are singletons. This rearrangement joins TRBV6-2 or TRBV6-3 to TRBJ2-3; 10 bases are a match to TRBD1. This receptor was identified in an adult in good health. The sequenced sample was peripheral blood, obtained on day 0 of AZD1222 vaccination. The CDR3 protein is CASSYPDRGEGADTQYF. The DNA for the CDR3 is TGTGCCAGCAGTTACCCGGACAGGGGGGAAGGGGCAGATACGCAGTATTTT.